The 7 T cell receptor beta chains presented below share a single source sample, sequenced in a study of blood T cell repertoires in COVID-19. The repertoire was sequenced with immunoSEQ multiplex PCR; TCRdb's copy has only in-frame clones and lacks some. This sample carries approximately 80,000 clones, about 80% of them seen once, and the ten largest clones take about 2%. The sample comprised peripheral blood. All receptors derive from a woman aged 65 to 85 with acute or convalescent COVID-19.

This chain uses TRBV6-6 with TRBJ1-3, with 8 bases matching TRBD1. The CDR3 spans 15 residues. CDR1 and CDR2 (germline): MNHNY, SVGAGI (reference sequence). V gave up 5 bases and J gave up 3 bases; unmatched junction bases: 6. Here the CDR3 reads CASSPTGGGGNTIYF. In DNA form, the CDR3 reads TGTGCCAGCAGTCCCACAGGGGGAGGTGGAAACACCATATATTTT.

DNA of the CDR3: TGTGCCAGTAGTTCAACAGGGGGCAATGGCTACACCTTC. This codes for CASSSTGGNGYTF. This sequence joins TRBV19 and TRBJ1-2; 9 nucleotides line up with TRBD1. The CDR3 has 13 residues. CDR1 and CDR2 from the germline V gene are LNHDA and SQIVND (reference sequence). Trimming at V came to 5 bases and at J to 6 bases, leaving 4 bases not matched to a gene.

The chain recombines TRBV19 with TRBJ2-6; D is perhaps TRBD2 (5 bases). The CDR3 has 15 residues. Trimming pared 7 bases from V and 3 bases from J, leaving 13 bases between. CDR1 is LNHDA and CDR2 is SQIVND in the germline V gene (reference sequence). The CDR3 protein is CASTPSGDGANVLTF. DNA of the CDR3: TGTGCCAGTACCCCATCCGGGGATGGGGCCAACGTCCTGACTTTC.

This chain joins TRBV19 and TRBJ1-2, with 7 bases matching TRBD1. Germline CDR1 LNHDA, CDR2 SQIVND (reference sequence). Trimming at V came to 1 base and at J to 6 bases, leaving 5 bases not matched to a gene. The CDR3 runs 14 residues. CDR3 in amino acids: CASSIGRGTHGYTF. The CDR3 DNA is TGTGCCAGTAGTATAGGCAGGGGGACGCATGGCTACACCTTC. The entire variable domain, with the rest obtained from reference TRBV19 and TRBJ1-2, is as follows: DGGITQSPKYLFRKEGQNVTLSCEQNLNHDAMYWYRQDPGQGLRLIYYSQIVNDFQKGDIAEGYSVSREKKESFPLTVTSAQKNPTAFYLCASSIGRGTHGYTFGSGTRLTVV.

The rearrangement joins TRBV12-5 to TRBJ2-5; D is perhaps TRBD2 (5 bases). In germline, CDR1 is LGHNT, CDR2 FRNRAP. The CDR3 spans 14 residues. Trimming took 1 base from V and 2 from J, leaving 8 bases between them. CDR3 in amino acids: CASGLAGNQETQYF. The CDR3 nucleotides are TGTGCTAGTGGTTTGGCGGGGAATCAAGAGACCCAGTACTTC.

The chain combines TRBV15 with TRBJ2-7; 7 bases fit TRBD2. The CDR3 covers 16 residues. The J segment lost 0 bases and the V segment lost 3 bases, leaving 8 bases of the junction unmatched. Germline CDR1 and CDR2: LNHNV and YYDKDF (reference sequence). The CDR3 nucleotides read TGTGCCACCAGCAGGCCCGGGGGGAGTAGCTCCTACGAGCAGTACTTC. Protein sequence: CATSRPGGSSSYEQYF.

The CDR3 DNA is TGTGCCACCATGGAGGGTGCGGAGCGGAGCACAGATACGCAGTATTTT. As protein: CATMEGAERSTDTQYF. The chain carries TRBV24-1 and TRBJ2-3, with D maybe TRBD2 (6 bases). The CDR3 is made up of 16 amino acids. In germline, CDR1 is KGHDR, CDR2 SFDVKD. Trimming pared 8 bases from V and 0 bases from J, leaving 17 bases between.